These 14 T cell receptor beta chains share one sample of origin, sequenced in a study of regulatory T cells in long-lasting Graves disease. Time point noted: newly diagnosed GD, antithyroid drugs for less than 3 months. PBMC RNA was the source of the TCR library. Through Arm-PCR of CDR3 regions and iRepertoire HTBI primers, TCR beta libraries were built. One entry per CDR3 protein, called by TCRdb with MiXCR from the multiplex PCR reads. The sample holds around 400,000 distinct CDR3 sequences, around 15% seen once. This specimen was peripheral blood mononuclear cells (PBMCs), taken at new diagnosis, from a patient treated with antithyroid drugs. All receptors derive from a female donor with Graves disease.

The sample holds many counts of this clonotype. The chain employs TRBV25-1 and TRBJ2-1, with D unresolved. Per germline, CDR1 MGHDK and CDR2 SYGVNS. The CDR3 consists of 15 residues. Trimming removed 1 base from V and 0 bases from J, with 7 bases in between. The chain's CDR3 is CASSESYGSYNEQFF. DNA of the CDR3: TGTGCCAGCAGTGAATCATACGGCTCCTACAATGAGCAGTTCTTC.

Ten or more counts support this clonotype. The V call is TRBV6-1, the J call TRBJ1-1, with D possibly matching TRBD1 (6 bases). Germline values: CDR1 MNHNS, CDR2 SASEGT. This CDR3 has 15 amino acids. Trimming cost V 0 bases and J 4 bases, with 12 bases left between them. For the CDR3, the DNA is TGTGCCAGCAGTGAAGCGCGTAGGGGGTTCACTGAAGCTTTCTTT. Amino acid sequence: CASSEARRGFTEAFF.

Ten or more counts support this clonotype. This chain uses TRBV13 with TRBJ2-5, with TRBD2 matching 8 bases. CDR3 size: 13 residues. Germline V gene sequence: CDR1 PRHDT, CDR2 FYEKMQ (reference sequence). The J segment lost 5 bases and the V segment lost 5 bases, leaving 4 bases of the junction unmatched. In DNA, the CDR3 is TGTGCCAGCAGCCCTTCGGGGGGGGAGACCCAGTACTTC. It yields the protein CASSPSGGETQYF.

This clonotype was counted ten times or more. The J gene is TRBJ2-1, the V gene TRBV20-1, with 10 bases identical to TRBD2. This CDR3 is built from 12 residues. Germline loops: CDR1 DFQATT, CDR2 SNEGSKA (reference sequence). CDR3 residues: CNVLAGYNEQFF. The CDR3 DNA reads TGCAATGTACTAGCGGGATACAATGAGCAGTTCTTC.

The gene calls are TRBV7-3 and TRBJ2-3; D not resolved. Germline assignment: CDR1 SGHTA and CDR2 FQGTGA. This CDR3 comprises 15 residues. Deletions cut 2 bases from V and 4 bases from J, with 13 bases between. As DNA, the CDR3 is TGTGCCAGCAGCTTATATTCGGGTTCAGCAGATACGCAGTATTTT. It encodes CASSLYSGSADTQYF.

This clonotype occurred many times. This chain connects TRBV29-1 to TRBJ2-5; the D gene is possibly TRBD1 (6 bases). The CDR3 consists of 14 residues. Germline CDR1 and CDR2: SQVTM and ANQGSEA. The V end lost 3 bases, the J end lost 0 bases, and 11 bases lay between the germline ends. CDR3 DNA sequence: TGCAGCGTTGAGCGGACAGTATACCAAGAGACCCAGTACTTC. Its translation: CSVERTVYQETQYF.

On this clonotype: Lacking the conserved final phenylalanine or tryptophan, this CDR3 likely reflects a read error. No DNA is shown, since the ends of the CDR3 on it are uncertain; the CDR3 is the one TCRdb lists. The chain couples TRBV5-1 to TRBJ2-7; TRBD2, the table's D call, was not compared with the DNA. The CDR3 has 8 amino acids, counting both end residues. In germline, CDR1 is SGHRS, CDR2 YFSETQ. CDR3: CASSSRTS.

The rearrangement links TRBV5-1 to TRBJ2-5, with D perhaps TRBD2 (7 bases). The V gene's germline CDR1 is SGHRS and CDR2 YFSETQ. The V end was cut by 4 bases, the J end by 5 bases, with 21 bases between. This CDR3 has 16 amino acids. The CDR3 sequence: CASSQTSAGAMETQYF. The CDR3 DNA follows: TGCGCCAGCAGCCAAACCTCGGCGGGGGCCATGGAGACCCAGTACTTC.

This clonotype was seen ten or more times. CDR3 nucleotides: TGCAGTGCTAGAGACCCCAGGGGTGGCTATGGCTACACCTTC. The encoded protein is CSARDPRGGYGYTF. The genes are TRBV20-1 and TRBJ1-2, with D maybe TRBD1 (6 bases). Germline V lookup: CDR1 DFQATT, CDR2 SNEGSKA (reference sequence). This CDR3 is 14 amino acids long. The V end was cut by 0 bases, the J end by 4 bases, with 12 bases between.

This clonotype was recorded only once. This could be a read error, since a much larger clone is one nucleotide away. This chain uses TRBV10-3 with TRBJ2-7; 12 bases agree with TRBD2. The germline CDR1 and CDR2 sequences are ENHRY and SYGVKD. The V and J ends lost 10 bases and 1 base, in that order; junction bases with no gene match: 17. This CDR3 comprises 18 residues. This CDR3 reads CATNGAGLAGRFSYEQYF. The CDR3 DNA is TGTGCCACCAACGGCGCGGGACTAGCGGGCCGGTTTTCCTACGAGCAGTACTTC.

The V call is TRBV4-1, the J call TRBJ2-5; possible D gene TRBD2, 6 bases. The CDR3 is 17 residues long. The germline CDR1 and CDR2 sequences are MGHRA and YSYEKL. The V end was cut by 4 bases, the J end by 4 bases, with 22 bases between. The CDR3 region is CASSRDPGLLGGETQYF. DNA of the CDR3: TGCGCCAGCAGCCGTGATCCGGGACTCCTCGGGGGAGAGACCCAGTACTTC.

This clonotype has a handful of counts. This chain connects TRBV6-1 to TRBJ2-5, with 7 bases identical to TRBD1. Unmatched junction bases numbered 8, after V lost 6 bases and J lost 4 bases. The CDR3 consists of 14 residues. Looked up from germline, CDR1 is MNHNS and CDR2 is SASEGT. CDR3 amino acids: CASRTTGLIETQYF. In nucleotides, the CDR3 is TGTGCCAGCAGAACGACAGGGTTGATAGAGACCCAGTACTTC.

This clonotype was found many times. The gene calls are TRBV11-2 and TRBJ1-2, with D maybe TRBD1 (6 bases). CDR3 size: 15 residues. Germline loops: CDR1 SGHAT, CDR2 FQNNGV. Trimming removed 2 bases at V and 8 bases at J, with 18 bases between. DNA for the CDR3: TGTGCCAGCAGCTTAACAAGGGGGAACCCGGGGGGCTACACCTTC. Protein: CASSLTRGNPGGYTF.

This clonotype was picked up many times. V gene TRBV6-1 combines with J gene TRBJ2-1, with 12 bases that match TRBD2. The CDR3 consists of 19 residues. Germline lookup yields CDR1 MNHNS and CDR2 SASEGT. J lost 4 bases, V lost 7 bases, and 17 bases had no gene match. CDR3 coding DNA: TGTGCCAGCACCCAAAAAGGTGGAGCTAGCGGGAGGGGTTACAATGAGCAGTTCTTC. Residues: CASTQKGGASGRGYNEQFF.